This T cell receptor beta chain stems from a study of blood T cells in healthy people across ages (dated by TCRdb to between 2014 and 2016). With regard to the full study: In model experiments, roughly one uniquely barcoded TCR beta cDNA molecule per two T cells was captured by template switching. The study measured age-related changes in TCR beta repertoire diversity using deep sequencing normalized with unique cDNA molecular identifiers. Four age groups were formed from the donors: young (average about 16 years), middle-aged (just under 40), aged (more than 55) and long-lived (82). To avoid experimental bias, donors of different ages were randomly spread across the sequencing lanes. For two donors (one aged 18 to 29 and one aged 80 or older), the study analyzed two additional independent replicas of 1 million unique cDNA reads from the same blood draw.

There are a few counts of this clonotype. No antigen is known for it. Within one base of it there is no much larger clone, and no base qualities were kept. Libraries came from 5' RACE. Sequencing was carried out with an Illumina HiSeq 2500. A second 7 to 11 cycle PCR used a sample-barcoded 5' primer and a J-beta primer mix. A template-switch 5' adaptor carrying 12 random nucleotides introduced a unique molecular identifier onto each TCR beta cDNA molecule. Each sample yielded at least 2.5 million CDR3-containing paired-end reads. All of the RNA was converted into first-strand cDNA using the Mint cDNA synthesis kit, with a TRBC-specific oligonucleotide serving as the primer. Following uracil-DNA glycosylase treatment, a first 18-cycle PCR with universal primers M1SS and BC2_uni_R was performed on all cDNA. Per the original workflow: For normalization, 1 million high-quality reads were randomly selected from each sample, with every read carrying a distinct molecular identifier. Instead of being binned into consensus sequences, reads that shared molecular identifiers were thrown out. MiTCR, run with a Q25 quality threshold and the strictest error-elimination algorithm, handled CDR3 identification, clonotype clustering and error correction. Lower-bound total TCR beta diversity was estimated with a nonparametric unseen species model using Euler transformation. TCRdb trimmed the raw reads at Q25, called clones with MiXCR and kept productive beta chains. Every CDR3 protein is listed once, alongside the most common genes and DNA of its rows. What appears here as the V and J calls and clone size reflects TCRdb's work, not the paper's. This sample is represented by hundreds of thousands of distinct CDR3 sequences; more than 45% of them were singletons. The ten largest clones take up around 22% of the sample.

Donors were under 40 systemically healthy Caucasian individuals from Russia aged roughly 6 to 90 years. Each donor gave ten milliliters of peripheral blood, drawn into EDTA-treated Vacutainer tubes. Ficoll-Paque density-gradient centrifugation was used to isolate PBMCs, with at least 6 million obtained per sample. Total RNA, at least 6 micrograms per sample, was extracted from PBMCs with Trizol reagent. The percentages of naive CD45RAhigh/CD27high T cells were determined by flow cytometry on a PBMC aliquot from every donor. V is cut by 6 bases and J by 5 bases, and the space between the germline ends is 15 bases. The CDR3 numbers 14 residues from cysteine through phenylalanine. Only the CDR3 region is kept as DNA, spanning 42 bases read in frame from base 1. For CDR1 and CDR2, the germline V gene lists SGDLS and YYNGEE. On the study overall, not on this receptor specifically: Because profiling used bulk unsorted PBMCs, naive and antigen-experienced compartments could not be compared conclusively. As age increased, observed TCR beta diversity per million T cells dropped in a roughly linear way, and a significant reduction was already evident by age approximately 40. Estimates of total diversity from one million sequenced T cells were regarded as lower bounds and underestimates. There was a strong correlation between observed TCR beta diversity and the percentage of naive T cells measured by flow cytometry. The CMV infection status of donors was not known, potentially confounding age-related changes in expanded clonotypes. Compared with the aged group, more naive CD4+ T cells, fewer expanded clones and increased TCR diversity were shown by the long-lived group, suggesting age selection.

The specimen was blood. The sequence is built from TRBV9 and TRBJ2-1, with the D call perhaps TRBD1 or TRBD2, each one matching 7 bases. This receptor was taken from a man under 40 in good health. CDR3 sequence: CASTAGGGNNEQFF. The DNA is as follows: TGTGCCAGCACCGCAGGGGGGGGAAACAATGAGCAGTTCTTC.